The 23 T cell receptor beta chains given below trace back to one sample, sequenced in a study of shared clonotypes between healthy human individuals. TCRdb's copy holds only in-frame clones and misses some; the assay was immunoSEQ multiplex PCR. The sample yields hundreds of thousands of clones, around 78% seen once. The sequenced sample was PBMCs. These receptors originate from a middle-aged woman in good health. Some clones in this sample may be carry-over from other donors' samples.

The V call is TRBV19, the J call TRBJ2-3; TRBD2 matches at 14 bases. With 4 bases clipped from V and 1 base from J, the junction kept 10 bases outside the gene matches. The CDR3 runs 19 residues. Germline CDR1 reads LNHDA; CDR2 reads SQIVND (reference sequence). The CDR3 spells CASSRDSQTSGRGTDTQYF. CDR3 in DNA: TGTGCCAGTAGTAGAGACAGTCAGACTAGCGGGAGGGGCACAGATACGCAGTATTTT.

The CDR3 DNA sequence: TGTGCCAGCTCCGGGACAGGCTACGAGCAGTACTTC. It codes for CASSGTGYEQYF. The chain uses TRBV18 and TRBJ2-7; 8 nucleotides line up with TRBD1. CDR1 is KGHSH, CDR2 LQKENI, per germline. Germline trimming cut 6 bases from V and 3 bases from J; bases unmatched to any gene: 1. CDR3 size: 12 residues.

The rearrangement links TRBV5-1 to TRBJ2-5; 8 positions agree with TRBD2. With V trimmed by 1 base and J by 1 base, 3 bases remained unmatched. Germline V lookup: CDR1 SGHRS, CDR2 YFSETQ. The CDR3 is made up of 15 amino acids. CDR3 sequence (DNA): TGCGCCAGCAGCTTGAACGGGAGGGCCCAAGAGACCCAGTACTTC. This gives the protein CASSLNGRAQETQYF.

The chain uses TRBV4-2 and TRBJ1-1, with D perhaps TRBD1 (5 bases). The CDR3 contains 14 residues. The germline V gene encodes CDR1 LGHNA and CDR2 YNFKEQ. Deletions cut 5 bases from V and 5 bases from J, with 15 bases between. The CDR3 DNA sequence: TGTGCCAGCAGCTTCAAAATAGGGGAGACTGAAGCTTTCTTT. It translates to CASSFKIGETEAFF.

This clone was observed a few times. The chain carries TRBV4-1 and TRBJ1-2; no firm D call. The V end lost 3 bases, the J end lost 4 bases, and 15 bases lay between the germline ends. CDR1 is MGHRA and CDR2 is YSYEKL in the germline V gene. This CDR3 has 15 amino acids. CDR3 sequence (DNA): TGCGCCAGCAGCCACCCGGATAGGGAACTCTATGGCTACACCTTC. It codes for CASSHPDRELYGYTF.

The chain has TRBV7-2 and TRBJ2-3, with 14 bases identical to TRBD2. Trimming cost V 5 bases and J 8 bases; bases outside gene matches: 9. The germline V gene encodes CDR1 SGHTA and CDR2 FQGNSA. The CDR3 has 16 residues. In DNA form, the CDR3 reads TGTGCCAGCAGCCATCGACTAGCGGGAGGGCCGCGTACGCAGTATTTT. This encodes CASSHRLAGGPRTQYF.

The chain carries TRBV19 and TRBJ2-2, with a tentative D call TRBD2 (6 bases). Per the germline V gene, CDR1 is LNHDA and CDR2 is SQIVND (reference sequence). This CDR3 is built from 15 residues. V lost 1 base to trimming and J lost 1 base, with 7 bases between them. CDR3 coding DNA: TGTGCCAGTAGTATAGTGGGAGGGAACACCGGGGAGCTGTTTTTT. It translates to CASSIVGGNTGELFF.

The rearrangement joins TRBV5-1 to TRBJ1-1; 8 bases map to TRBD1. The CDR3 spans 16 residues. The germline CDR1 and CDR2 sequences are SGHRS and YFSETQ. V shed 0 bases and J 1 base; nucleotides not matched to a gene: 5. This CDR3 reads CASSLGTGWENTEAFF. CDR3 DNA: TGCGCCAGCAGCTTGGGGACAGGGTGGGAGAACACTGAAGCTTTCTTT. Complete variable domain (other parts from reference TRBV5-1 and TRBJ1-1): KAGVTQTPRYLIKTRGQQVTLSCSPISGHRSVSWYQQTPGQGLQFLFEYFSETQRNKGNFPGRFSGRQFSNSRSEMNVSTLELGDSALYLCASSLGTGWENTEAFFGQGTRLTVV.

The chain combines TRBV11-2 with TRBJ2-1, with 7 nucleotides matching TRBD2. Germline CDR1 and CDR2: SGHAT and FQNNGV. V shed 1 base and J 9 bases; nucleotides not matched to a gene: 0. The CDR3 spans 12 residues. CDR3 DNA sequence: TGTGCCAGCAGCTTAGGCGGGGGTGAGCAGTTCTTC. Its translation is CASSLGGGEQFF.

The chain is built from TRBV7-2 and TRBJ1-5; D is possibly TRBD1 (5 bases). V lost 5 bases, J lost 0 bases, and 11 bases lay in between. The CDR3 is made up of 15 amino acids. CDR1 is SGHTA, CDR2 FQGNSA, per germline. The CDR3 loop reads CASSGGDYSNQPQHF. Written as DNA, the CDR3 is TGTGCCAGCAGCGGAGGGGATTATAGCAATCAGCCCCAGCATTTT. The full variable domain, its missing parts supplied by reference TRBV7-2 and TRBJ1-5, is GAGVSQSPSNKVTEKGKDVELRCDPISGHTALYWYRQSLGQGLEFLIYFQGNSAPDKSGLPSDRFSAERTGGSVSTLTIQRTQQEDSAVYLCASSGGDYSNQPQHFGDGTRLSIL.

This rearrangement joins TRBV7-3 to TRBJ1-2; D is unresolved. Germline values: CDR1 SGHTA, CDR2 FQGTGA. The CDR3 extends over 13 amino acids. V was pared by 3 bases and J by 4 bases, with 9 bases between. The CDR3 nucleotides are TGTGCCAGCAGCTTTCCGGACCTCTATGGCTACACCTTC. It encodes CASSFPDLYGYTF. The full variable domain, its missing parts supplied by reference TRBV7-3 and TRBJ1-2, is GAGVSQTPSNKVTEKGKYVELRCDPISGHTALYWYRQSLGQGPEFLIYFQGTGAADDSGLPNDRFFAVRPEGSVSTLKIQRTERGDSAVYLCASSFPDLYGYTFGSGTRLTVV.

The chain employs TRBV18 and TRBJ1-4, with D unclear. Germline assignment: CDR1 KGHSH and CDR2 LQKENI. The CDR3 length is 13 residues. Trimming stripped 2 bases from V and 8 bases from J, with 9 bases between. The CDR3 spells CASSPSFGEKLFF. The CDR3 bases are TGTGCCAGCTCACCAAGTTTCGGAGAAAAACTGTTTTTT.

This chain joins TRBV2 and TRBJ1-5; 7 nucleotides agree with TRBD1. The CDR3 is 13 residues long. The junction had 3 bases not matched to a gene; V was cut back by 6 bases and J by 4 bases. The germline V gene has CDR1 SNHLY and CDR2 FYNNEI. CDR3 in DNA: TGTGCCAGCAGGGGGGACAGAAATCAGCCCCAGCATTTT. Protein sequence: CASRGDRNQPQHF.

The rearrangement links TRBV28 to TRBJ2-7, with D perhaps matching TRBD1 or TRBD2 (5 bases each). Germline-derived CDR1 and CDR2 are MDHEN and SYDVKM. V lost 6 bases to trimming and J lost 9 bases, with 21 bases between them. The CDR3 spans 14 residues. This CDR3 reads CASSQVGERHVQYF. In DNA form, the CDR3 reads TGTGCCAGCAGCCAGGTGGGGGAGCGGCATGTGCAGTACTTC.

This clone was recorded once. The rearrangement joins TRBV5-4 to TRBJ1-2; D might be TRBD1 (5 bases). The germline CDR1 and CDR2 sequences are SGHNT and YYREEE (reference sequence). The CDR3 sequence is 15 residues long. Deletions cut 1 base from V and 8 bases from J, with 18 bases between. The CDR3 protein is CASSLPSGTLEGYTF. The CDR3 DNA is TGTGCCAGCAGCTTGCCCTCGGGGACGCTTGAGGGCTACACCTTC.

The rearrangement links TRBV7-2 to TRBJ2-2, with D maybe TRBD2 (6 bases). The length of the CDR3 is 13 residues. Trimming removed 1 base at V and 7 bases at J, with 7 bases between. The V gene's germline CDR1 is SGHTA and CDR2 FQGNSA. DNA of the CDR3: TGTGCCAGCAGCTTAGAGGGAGGCGGGGAGCTGTTTTTT. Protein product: CASSLEGGGELFF.

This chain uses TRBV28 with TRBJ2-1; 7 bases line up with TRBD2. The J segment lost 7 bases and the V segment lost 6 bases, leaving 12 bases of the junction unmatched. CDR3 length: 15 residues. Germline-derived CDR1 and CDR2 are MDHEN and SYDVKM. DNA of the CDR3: TGTGCCAGCAGCCGCGGGGTTGCGGGAGATAATGAGCAGTTCTTC. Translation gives CASSRGVAGDNEQFF. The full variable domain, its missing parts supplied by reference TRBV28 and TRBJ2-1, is DVKVTQSSRYLVKRTGEKVFLECVQDMDHENMFWYRQDPGLGLRLIYFSYDVKMKEKGDIPEGYSVSREKKERFSLILESASTNQTSMYLCASSRGVAGDNEQFFGPGTRLTVL.

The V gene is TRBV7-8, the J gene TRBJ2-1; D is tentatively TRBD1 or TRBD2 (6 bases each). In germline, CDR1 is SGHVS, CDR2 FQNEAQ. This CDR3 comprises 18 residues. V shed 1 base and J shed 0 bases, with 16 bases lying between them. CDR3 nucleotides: TGTGCCAGCAGCTTAGTGGCAGGGGCAGCGGGCTCCTACAATGAGCAGTTCTTC. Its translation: CASSLVAGAAGSYNEQFF.

This CDR3 is CAWRGPWGGETQYF. The CDR3, as DNA: TGTGCCTGGAGGGGCCCATGGGGCGGGGAGACCCAGTACTTC. This chain uses TRBV30 with TRBJ2-5; the D call may be TRBD1 or TRBD2 (5 bases each). CDR3 length: 14 residues. Trimming stripped 3 bases from V and 5 bases from J, with 16 bases between. Germline lookup yields CDR1 GTSNPN and CDR2 SVGIG (reference sequence).

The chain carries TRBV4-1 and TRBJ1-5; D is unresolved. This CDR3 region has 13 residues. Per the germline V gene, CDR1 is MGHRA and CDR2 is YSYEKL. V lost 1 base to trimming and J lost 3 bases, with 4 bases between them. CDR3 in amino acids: CASSQVLNQPQHF. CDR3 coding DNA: TGCGCCAGCAGCCAAGTACTCAATCAGCCCCAGCATTTT.

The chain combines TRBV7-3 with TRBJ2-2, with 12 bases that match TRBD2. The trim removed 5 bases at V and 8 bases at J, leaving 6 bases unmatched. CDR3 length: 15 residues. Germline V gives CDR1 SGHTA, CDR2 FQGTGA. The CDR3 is CASSTLAGGAGELFF. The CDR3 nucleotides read TGTGCCAGCAGCACACTAGCGGGAGGCGCTGGGGAGCTGTTTTTT.

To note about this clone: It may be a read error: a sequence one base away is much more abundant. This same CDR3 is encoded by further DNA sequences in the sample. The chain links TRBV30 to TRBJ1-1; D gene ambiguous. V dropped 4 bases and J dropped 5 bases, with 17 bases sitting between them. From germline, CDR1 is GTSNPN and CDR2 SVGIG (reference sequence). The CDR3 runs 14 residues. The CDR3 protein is CAWTNRVTRTEAFF. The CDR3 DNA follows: TGTGCCTGGACCAACAGAGTGACTCGGACTGAAGCTTTCTTT.

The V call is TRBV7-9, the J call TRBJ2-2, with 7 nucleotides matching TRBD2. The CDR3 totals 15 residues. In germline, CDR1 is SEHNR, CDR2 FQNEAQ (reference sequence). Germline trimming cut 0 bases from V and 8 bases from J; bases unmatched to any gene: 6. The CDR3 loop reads CASSLAAGTTGELFF. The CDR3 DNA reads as TGTGCCAGCAGCTTAGCGGCCGGGACTACAGGGGAGCTGTTTTTT.